This TCR beta chain was documented in a study of T cell changes during pregnancy in multiple sclerosis (dated by TCRdb to the late 2010s). Notes on the research overall: In women with multiple sclerosis, the researchers looked at how the T cell repertoire shifted as pregnancy progressed.

Concerning this clone: It has no known antigen specificity. Within one base of it there is no much larger clone, and no base qualities were kept.

From the cysteine up to the phenylalanine, the CDR3 has a length of 17 residues. Kept here is only the CDR3 DNA, which spans 51 bases and is read in frame from base 1. The CDR1 and CDR2 encoded by the germline V gene are MGHRA and YSYEKL. V is shortened by 4 bases, J by 0 bases, and the region joining them spans 18 bases. Preparation of the library involved the immunoSEQ multiplex PCR assay. TCRdb carries this immuneACCESS record with in-frame sequences only. Its versions omit some clonotypes, under half of them owing to an unresolved V gene in the studies checked, with the rest unexplained. Within this sample are some 38,000 clones, with about 91% of them counted one time only. In total, the top ten clones hold over 0.4% of the sample.

The TCR originated in a female donor in good health, enrolled as a control in a pregnancy study. Sequenced here: CD4+ T cells from peripheral blood mononuclear cells, sampled in the third trimester of pregnancy. Rearrangement joined TRBV4-1 to TRBJ1-1; the D segment cannot be called with confidence. At the DNA level, the sequence is TGCGCCAGCAGCCCCCGAAGCACAGATTATATGAACACTGAAGCTTTCTTT. The encoded protein is CASSPRSTDYMNTEAFF.